The 25 T cell receptor beta chains below were found in one sample sequenced in a study of T cell repertoires in cytomegalovirus infection (dated by TCRdb to about 2019). Their recognized antigens are unknown. For sequencing, an Illumina HiSeq 1500 was employed. The raw public reads went through TCRdb reprocessing: fastp at Q25, MiXCR clone calling, in-frame beta chains kept. Entries that share a CDR3 protein sequence are merged under the most common genes and DNA. The table for this sample lists approximately 990,000 distinct CDR3 sequences; roughly 30% of them were counted only once. The ten biggest clones cover 13% of the sample. The sample's treatment or condition label is to be understood as: in vitro stimulation with specific CMV peptide epitopes to enrich CMV-specific T cells. The sample consisted of cultured CD8+ T cells from PBMCs, taken from culture after CMV antigen stimulation. All receptors come from a human donor in good health (CMV status not recorded). Some clones in this sample may be carry-over from other donors' samples.

The V and J genes are TRBV19 and TRBJ1-6, with D perhaps matching TRBD1 (5 bases). CDR3 length: 16 residues. CDR1 LNHDA and CDR2 SQIVND come from the germline V gene (reference sequence). Trimming cost V 7 bases and J 2 bases, with 15 bases left between them. The CDR3 sequence is CASNLGTDTYNSPLHF. CDR3 DNA sequence: TGTGCCAGTAACCTTGGGACGGACACCTATAATTCACCCCTCCACTTT.

This clonotype was seen only a few times. The V call is TRBV11-2, the J call TRBJ1-5; D may be TRBD1 (5 bases). V was pared by 5 bases and J by 7 bases, with 18 bases between. The CDR3 is made up of 15 amino acids. Germline V gives CDR1 SGHAT, CDR2 FQNNGV. DNA for the CDR3: TGTGCCAGCAGCGATTCTACAGGAATGGGACAGCCCCAGCATTTT. Translation: CASSDSTGMGQPQHF.

The chain uses TRBV6-6 and TRBJ2-4, with D possibly matching TRBD1 (5 bases). Looked up from germline, CDR1 is MNHNY and CDR2 is SVGAGI (reference sequence). V shed 6 bases and J shed 6 bases, with 9 bases lying between them. This CDR3 is built from 12 residues. The CDR3 DNA reads as TGTGCCAGCAGGGAAGGGGTAAACATTCAGTACTTC. Residues: CASREGVNIQYF.

This clonotype showed up just a few times. This chain links TRBV7-8 with TRBJ2-3; D tentatively reads TRBD1 or TRBD2 (5 bases each). Per germline, CDR1 SGHVS and CDR2 FQNEAQ. The CDR3 is 14 amino acids. The germline V and J ends were trimmed by 0 bases and 4 bases, with 8 bases remaining between them. CDR3 coding DNA: TGTGCCAGCAGCTTAGCGGGGGTCCCAGATACGCAGTATTTT. This codes for CASSLAGVPDTQYF.

This chain connects TRBV4-1 to TRBJ1-1; D call uncertain. The V end lost 3 bases, the J end lost 5 bases, and 13 bases lay between the germline ends. The CDR3 runs 14 residues. Germline CDR1 MGHRA, CDR2 YSYEKL. The CDR3 DNA is TGCGCCAGCAGCCACGGTACGGGCACGACTGAAGCTTTCTTT. Amino acid sequence: CASSHGTGTTEAFF.

Ten or more counts support this clonotype. The chain joins TRBV14 to TRBJ2-2; maybe TRBD1 (6 bases). The length of the CDR3 is 15 residues. Trimming removed 8 bases at V and 5 bases at J, with 18 bases between. From germline, CDR1 is SGHDN and CDR2 FVKESK. The CDR3 region has the DNA TGTGCCAGCTCCGCCACCAACAGGGAGACCGGGGAGCTGTTTTTT. This sequence encodes CASSATNRETGELFF.

In its sample, this clonotype was seen a few times. This sequence joins TRBV10-3 and TRBJ1-5; D perhaps matches TRBD1 (6 bases). Germline assignment: CDR1 ENHRY and CDR2 SYGVKD. The CDR3 has 15 residues. The V end lost 0 bases, the J end lost 7 bases, and 13 bases lay between the germline ends. The DNA for the CDR3 is TGTGCCATCAGTGAGTCAAACAGGGACCCCCAGCCCCAGCATTTT. This codes for CAISESNRDPQPQHF.

The chain combines TRBV10-2 with TRBJ2-7, with D perhaps TRBD1 or TRBD2 (5 bases each). The germline V and J ends were trimmed by 7 bases and 6 bases, with 19 bases remaining between them. The germline CDR1 and CDR2 sequences are WSHSY and SAAADI. This CDR3 comprises 14 residues. CDR3 amino acids: CASTVRDEGIEQYF. The CDR3 DNA reads TGCGCCAGCACCGTCAGGGACGAGGGGATCGAGCAGTACTTC.

The CDR3 DNA follows: TGTGCCAGCCCCGGTGGCAGGGGGGACACCGGGGAGCTGTTTTTT. It is translated as CASPGGRGDTGELFF. The chain has TRBV6-1 and TRBJ2-2, with D tentatively TRBD1 (7 bases). V was shortened by 8 bases and J by 3 bases, with 16 bases between the two germline ends. CDR1 is MNHNS and CDR2 is SASEGT in the germline V gene. The CDR3 length is 15 residues.

V usage is TRBV24-1 and J usage is TRBJ2-1; 7 nucleotides match TRBD2. The CDR3 consists of 16 residues. Unmatched junction bases numbered 4, after V lost 3 bases and J lost 0 bases. The V gene's germline CDR1 is KGHDR and CDR2 SFDVKD. CDR3 DNA: TGTGCCACCAGTGATCCTAGCGGAGCCTCCTACAATGAGCAGTTCTTC. Protein product: CATSDPSGASYNEQFF.

This chain connects TRBV6-1 to TRBJ2-2; D not resolved. The CDR3 is 15 residues long. Looked up from germline, CDR1 is MNHNS and CDR2 is SASEGT. With 5 bases removed from V and 0 bases from J, the gap between germline ends came to 10 bases. The CDR3 sequence is CASSYGRTNTGELFF. The CDR3 nucleotides read TGTGCCAGCAGTTATGGCCGGACGAACACCGGGGAGCTGTTTTTT.

This clonotype was recorded a few times. This sequence joins TRBV7-9 and TRBJ2-4, with 14 nucleotides matching TRBD2. The germline gives CDR1 SEHNR, CDR2 FQNEAQ (reference sequence). This CDR3 comprises 18 residues. The ends lost 4 bases at V and 4 bases at J; junction bases unmatched: 9. CDR3 residues: CASSSPVGLAGAKNIQYF. In DNA, the CDR3 is TGTGCCAGCAGCTCACCCGTGGGACTAGCGGGGGCGAAAAACATTCAGTACTTC.

This clonotype has just a few counts. The chain is built from TRBV4-1 and TRBJ2-3; D is possibly TRBD2 (5 bases). The germline gives CDR1 MGHRA, CDR2 YSYEKL. V shed 2 bases and J shed 0 bases, with 12 bases lying between them. The CDR3 extends over 16 amino acids. The CDR3 DNA reads as TGCGCCAGCAGCCAAACCAGCGGCATGAGCACAGATACGCAGTATTTT. Translating it yields CASSQTSGMSTDTQYF.

J is TRBJ2-7 and V is TRBV20-1; 8 bases match TRBD1. This CDR3 has 13 residues. The germline V gene encodes CDR1 DFQATT and CDR2 SNEGSKA (reference sequence). The trim removed 7 bases at V and 2 bases at J, leaving 7 bases unmatched. The CDR3 is CSVLQGAPYEQYF. The CDR3, as DNA: TGCAGTGTCCTCCAGGGGGCCCCCTACGAGCAGTACTTC.

In this sample, this clonotype turned up many times. V gene TRBV2 combines with J gene TRBJ2-1, with TRBD2 identical over 11 bases. The CDR3 is 15 amino acids. V lost 4 bases, J lost 3 bases, and 2 bases stayed unmatched. CDR1 and CDR2 from the germline V gene are SNHLY and FYNNEI. As DNA, the CDR3 is TGTGCCAGCAGTGCGACTAGCGGGGACTACAATGAGCAGTTCTTC. Amino acid sequence: CASSATSGDYNEQFF.

This clonotype has more than one count but fewer than ten. The V and J genes are TRBV7-9 and TRBJ2-5, with 8 bases matching TRBD1. The ends lost 0 bases at V and 2 bases at J; junction bases unmatched: 11. Germline V CDR1 and CDR2: SEHNR, FQNEAQ (reference sequence). This CDR3 comprises 18 residues. CDR3 sequence: CASSLATATGAWQETQYF. The CDR3 DNA sequence: TGTGCCAGCAGCTTAGCAACTGCGACAGGGGCATGGCAAGAGACCCAGTACTTC. The variable domain in full, completed from reference TRBV7-9 and TRBJ2-5, reads DTGVSQNPRHKITKRGQNVTFRCDPISEHNRLYWYRQTLGQGPEFLTYFQNEAQLEKSRLLSDRFSAERPKGSFSTLEIQRTEQGDSAMYLCASSLATATGAWQETQYFGPGTRLLVL.

The chain combines TRBV20-1 with TRBJ2-1; D perhaps matches TRBD1 (5 bases). The CDR3 is 16 residues long. The V and J ends lost 4 bases and 0 bases respectively, with 16 bases between them. Germline V gives CDR1 DFQATT, CDR2 SNEGSKA (reference sequence). Here the CDR3 reads CSATYQGLGSYNEQFF. CDR3 DNA: TGCAGTGCTACTTACCAGGGCTTAGGCTCCTACAATGAGCAGTTCTTC.

The chain recombines TRBV18 with TRBJ1-1, with TRBD1 as a possible D gene (5 bases). The CDR3 sequence is 17 residues long. Trimming cost V 0 bases and J 4 bases, with 18 bases left between them. Germline V gene lookup returns CDR1 KGHSH and CDR2 LQKENI. CDR3 in amino acids: CASSPPVGQGWGTEAFF. Written as DNA, the CDR3 is TGTGCCAGCTCACCACCCGTGGGGCAAGGCTGGGGCACTGAAGCTTTCTTT.

CDR3: CASSKTLTVTDTQYF. CDR3 DNA sequence: TGTGCCAGCAGTAAGACCCTTACCGTCACAGATACGCAGTATTTT. The V call is TRBV9, the J call TRBJ2-3; D unclear. CDR1 and CDR2 (germline): SGDLS, YYNGEE. The CDR3 has 15 residues. V was shortened by 5 bases and J by 2 bases, with 15 bases between the two germline ends.

The chain couples TRBV2 to TRBJ2-7, with D possibly matching TRBD2 (5 bases). Germline V lookup: CDR1 SNHLY, CDR2 FYNNEI. The CDR3 runs 15 residues. Trimming stripped 1 base from V and 12 bases from J, with 22 bases between. The CDR3 loop is CASSEVEGDPTPRYF. DNA for the CDR3: TGTGCCAGCAGTGAAGTTGAGGGAGACCCGACTCCGAGGTACTTC.

Comments on this clonotype: Mismatch with germline at one junction end may stem from a read error. The chain has TRBV10-3 and TRBJ2-6, with 9 nucleotides matching TRBD1. This CDR3 spans 15 amino acids. The germline V gene has CDR1 ENHRY and CDR2 SYGVKD. The CDR3 loop is CAIPGQGSGANVLTF. CDR3 bases: TGTGCCATTCCGGGACAGGGCTCTGGGGCCAACGTCCTGACTTTT.

This clonotype was seen ten or more times. The chain links TRBV7-9 to TRBJ2-5; D could derive from TRBD1 or TRBD2 (5 bases each). Germline CDR1 SEHNR, CDR2 FQNEAQ (reference sequence). Trimming cost V 4 bases and J 5 bases, with 11 bases left between them. This CDR3 has 13 amino acids. The CDR3 sequence: CASSYGTDETQYF. The DNA of the CDR3 is TGTGCCAGCAGCTACGGGACGGATGAGACCCAGTACTTC.

The CDR3 coding sequence is TGTGCCGGTACCCTCCTAGCCCGGGTTGCAGATACGCAGTATTTT. It is translated as CAGTLLARVADTQYF. The rearrangement joins TRBV7-9 to TRBJ2-3, with a weak D call TRBD2 (5 bases). Germline CDR1 reads SEHNR; CDR2 reads FQNEAQ (reference sequence). V dropped 11 bases and J dropped 4 bases, with 22 bases sitting between them. The CDR3 contains 15 residues.

The chain is built from TRBV9 and TRBJ2-5, with D possibly matching TRBD1 (5 bases). Germline values: CDR1 SGDLS, CDR2 YYNGEE. The CDR3 extends over 17 amino acids. Between the trimmed V and J ends, which lost 3 bases and 2 bases, there was a span of 20 bases. As DNA, the CDR3 is TGTGCCAGCAGCGGGGATTCGGTAACAGGCAATCAAGAGACCCAGTACTTC. It codes for CASSGDSVTGNQETQYF.

The rearrangement links TRBV28 to TRBJ2-1, with a tentative D call TRBD2 (6 bases). Trimming left V 7 bases short and J 4 bases short, with 20 bases between. The germline CDR1 and CDR2 sequences are MDHEN and SYDVKM. The CDR3 has 16 amino acids. The CDR3 loop reads CASNPRRDFEYNEQFF. CDR3 nucleotides: TGTGCCAGCAATCCCCGACGGGACTTTGAGTACAATGAGCAGTTCTTC.